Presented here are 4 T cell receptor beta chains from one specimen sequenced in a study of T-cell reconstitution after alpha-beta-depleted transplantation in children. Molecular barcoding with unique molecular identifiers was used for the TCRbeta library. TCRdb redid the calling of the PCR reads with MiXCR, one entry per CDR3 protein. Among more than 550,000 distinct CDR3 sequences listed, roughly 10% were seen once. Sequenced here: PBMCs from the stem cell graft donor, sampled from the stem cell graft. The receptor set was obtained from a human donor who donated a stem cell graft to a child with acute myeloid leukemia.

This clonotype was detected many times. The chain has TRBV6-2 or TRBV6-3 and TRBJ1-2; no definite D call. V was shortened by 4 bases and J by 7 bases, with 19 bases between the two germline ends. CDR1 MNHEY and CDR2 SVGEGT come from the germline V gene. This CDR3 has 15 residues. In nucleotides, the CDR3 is TGTGCCAGCAGTTCACAGTTCGGAGGGATCAGTGGCTACACCTTC. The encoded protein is CASSSQFGGISGYTF.

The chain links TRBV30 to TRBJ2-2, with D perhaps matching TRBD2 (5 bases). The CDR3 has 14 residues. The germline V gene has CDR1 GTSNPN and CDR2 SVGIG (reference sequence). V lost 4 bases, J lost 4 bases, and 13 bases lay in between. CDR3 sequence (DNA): TGTGCCTGGACTACGGGGAAGGGCACCGGGGAGCTGTTTTTT. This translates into CAWTTGKGTGELFF.

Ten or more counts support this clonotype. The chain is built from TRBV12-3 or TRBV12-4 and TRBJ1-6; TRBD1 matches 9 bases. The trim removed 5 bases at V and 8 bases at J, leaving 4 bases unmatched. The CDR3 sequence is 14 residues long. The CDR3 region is CASSAGTGYSPLHF. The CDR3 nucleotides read TGTGCCAGCAGTGCCGGGACAGGGTATTCACCCCTCCACTTT.

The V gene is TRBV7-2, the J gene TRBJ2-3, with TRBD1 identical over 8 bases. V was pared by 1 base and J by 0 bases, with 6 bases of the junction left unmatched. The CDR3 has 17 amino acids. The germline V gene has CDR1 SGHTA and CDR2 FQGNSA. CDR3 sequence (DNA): TGTGCCAGCAGCTTAGGGCGCGGGACAGGTAGCACAGATACGCAGTATTTT. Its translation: CASSLGRGTGSTDTQYF.